This T cell receptor (beta chain) was sequenced for a study of HIV-infected patients and healthy controls. Roughly three months, about 14 weeks, into antiretroviral therapy, follow-up blood was collected. No cell fractionation was done, so the repertoire covers all unsorted peripheral blood T cells. This clonotype is medium-sized. Per the germline V gene, CDR1 is SNHLY and CDR2 is FYNNEI. The CDR3 contains 14 residues. Trimming left V 6 bases short and J 7 bases short, with 13 bases between. Reverse transcription used 450 to 550 ng RNA and constant-region primers for alpha and beta. Separate chain-specific third strand synthesis with multiplexing indices produced the alpha and beta libraries. TCRdb passed the 5' RACE reads through MiXCR, listing each CDR3 protein once. The table records about 6,500 distinct CDR3 sequences, less than 9.5% of them present only once.

The TCR comes from an adult with HIV infection. The sample consisted of blood, taken during antiretroviral therapy. The rearrangement joins TRBV2 to TRBJ1-6; D is uncertain. The DNA for the CDR3 is TGTGCCAGCAGCAGATCCCCGGCCAATTCACCCCTCCACTTT. The encoded protein is CASSRSPANSPLHF.